This is a list of T cell receptor beta chains from one sample in a study of blood T cells in healthy people across ages. MiXCR, run by TCRdb on the 5' RACE reads, gives a single entry per CDR3 protein. The table has around 670,000 distinct CDR3 sequences, roughly 31% seen once. Sequencing was performed on blood. These TCRs come from a woman over 75 in good health. CDR3s include the opening cysteine and the closing phenylalanine or tryptophan. A D gene is named only where the DNA matches it firmly. The size entry is marked missing in some rows and otherwise reads once, few, many or a size class.

-	TRBV19	few	TRBJ1-2	TGCGCCAGTAGTATTGGCGGGGCTATGGCTAACTATGGCTACACCTTC	CASSIGGAMANYGYTF
TRBD1	TRBV10-3	-	TRBJ2-5	TGCGCCATCAGTGATGTGGACAGGGGGTTTCGAGAGACCCAGTACTTC	CAISDVDRGFRETQYF
-	TRBV3-1	-	TRBJ1-4	TGTGCCAGCAGCCAAGTGGGCAGGCTTAATGAAAAACTGTTTTTT	CASSQVGRLNEKLFF
TRBD2	TRBV3-1	many	TRBJ2-1	TGTGCCAGCAGCCAAGATCACGGGGGGGGCCTGGATGAGCAGTTCTTC	CASSQDHGGGLDEQFF
-	TRBV4-3	-	TRBJ2-5	TGCGCCAGCAGCCAAGAGGTTAGAGAGACCCAGTACTTC	CASSQEVRETQYF
-	TRBV29-1	many	TRBJ2-5	TGCAGCGTTGATGGGAAAGAGACCCAGTACTTC	CSVDGKETQYF
TRBD2	TRBV27	many	TRBJ2-3	TGTGCCAGCAGTTTATTGGTGGGGGGGGATACGCAGTATTTT	CASSLLVGGDTQYF
-	TRBV7-2	many	TRBJ1-4	TGTGCCAGCAGCTCCACCCGGGACACTCGACTTAATGAAAAACTGTTTTTT	CASSSTRDTRLNEKLFF
-	TRBV7-2	many	TRBJ1-1	TGTGCCAGCAGCTTAGGGGGGGTCGGGATACGAAAAGTAGCTTTCTTT	CASSLGGVGIRKVAFF
-	TRBV27	-	TRBJ2-7	TGTGCCAGCAGTTTACTAAGACAGAACAATGAGCAGTACTTC	CASSLLRQNNEQYF
-	TRBV20-1	few	TRBJ2-7	TGCAGTGCTAGAGATCGGCGGGGGCGCACCTACGAGCAGTACTTC	CSARDRRGRTYEQYF
-	TRBV7-2	many	TRBJ2-7	TGTGCCAGCAGTTCTACAGTTGGCCCCTACGAGCAGTACTTC	CASSSTVGPYEQYF
-	TRBV5-4	-	TRBJ2-1	TGTGCCAGCAGCTTGGAGTTAGCGGCCTACAATGAGCAGTTCTTC	CASSLELAAYNEQFF
-	TRBV12-3/TRBV12-4	few	TRBJ1-1	TGTGCCAGCAGTTCCCCGGGACGGGGGGCCTATGAAGCTTTCTTT	CASSSPGRGAYEAFF
TRBD2	TRBV24-1	few	TRBJ2-3	TGTGCCACCAGTGACTCCGGGGGGGCCACAGATACGCAGTATTTT	CATSDSGGATDTQYF
TRBD1	TRBV5-1	-	TRBJ2-2	TGCGCCAGCAGCCAGGGGGACACCGGGGTGCTGTTTTTT	CASSQGDTGVLFF
TRBD1	TRBV7-9	many	TRBJ1-2	TGTGCCAGCAGCCAAATACAGGGGAACTATGGCTACACCTTC	CASSQIQGNYGYTF
-	TRBV7-3	many	TRBJ2-1	TGTGCCAGCAGCTCCCCCCCAACGGGGGCCAACACAAATGAGCAGTTCTTC	CASSSPPTGANTNEQFF
-	TRBV7-2	many	TRBJ2-1	TGTGCCAGCAGCAAGACCCCAGGGGCCAGCTCCTACAATGAGCAGTTCTTC	CASSKTPGASSYNEQFF
TRBD2	TRBV6-5	-	TRBJ2-1	TGTGCCAGCAGAACGACTAGCGGGTACAATGAGCAGTTCTTC	CASRTTSGYNEQFF
TRBD1	TRBV6-5	many	TRBJ1-1	TGTGCCAGCAGTTACCATCAGGGGGACACTGAAGCTTTCTTT	CASSYHQGDTEAFF
TRBD1	TRBV28	few	TRBJ2-5	TGTGCCAGCAGTCCTCCCGGGACAGGGAGGGGAGAGACCCAGTACTTC	CASSPPGTGRGETQYF
-	TRBV7-2	many	TRBJ2-7	TGTGCCAGCAGCTTAGACGGCAGCACCTACGAGCAGTACTTC	CASSLDGSTYEQYF
TRBD1	TRBV2	many	TRBJ2-7	TGTGCCAGCAGGGGGGACAGGGGGCTCTCCTACGAGCAGTACTTC	CASRGDRGLSYEQYF
-	TRBV4-1	many	TRBJ2-3	TGCGCCAGCAGCCGTGACGGAGGACAAGATACGCAGTATTTT	CASSRDGGQDTQYF
TRBD2	TRBV3-1	many	TRBJ2-3	TGTGCCAGCAGCCCCCAACTCGCGGGGGGCACAGATACGCAGTATTTT	CASSPQLAGGTDTQYF
-	TRBV3-1	many	TRBJ1-1	TGTGCCAGCAGCCAAGGTCCAGGGAGGAACACTGAAGCTTTCTTT	CASSQGPGRNTEAFF
TRBD2	TRBV11-2	few	TRBJ2-1	TGTGCCAGCGGCCCAGAGGTGGCGGGGGTCGAGCAGTTCTTC	CASGPEVAGVEQFF
TRBD1	TRBV12-3/TRBV12-4	many	TRBJ1-1	TGTGCCAGCAGACCCGGGACAGGGATTCGTATCACTGAAGCTTTCTTT	CASRPGTGIRITEAFF
-	TRBV20-1	few	TRBJ2-3	TGCAGTGCTAGAGATTGGAGAGTGATGGGGCGCGTGGGCACAGATACGCAGTATTTT	CSARDWRVMGRVGTDTQYF
-	TRBV5-6	-	TRBJ1-2	TGTGCCAGCAGCCCTACAACAGCACTCTATGGCTACACCTTC	CASSPTTALYGYTF
-	TRBV15	-	TRBJ2-4	TGTGCCACCAGCAGAGAACAGGGAAGGAACATTCAGTACTTC	CATSREQGRNIQYF
TRBD2	TRBV7-9	few	TRBJ2-1	TGTGCCAGCAGCTTAAGTCTGGGAGGGACCGGACCCTACAATGAGCAGTTCTTC	CASSLSLGGTGPYNEQFF
-	TRBV18	-	TRBJ1-5	TGTGCCAGCTCTCGGGGGGACACTCAGCCCCAGCATTTT	CASSRGDTQPQHF
-	TRBV10-3	-	TRBJ1-6	TGTGCCATCAGTGAGTCGACAAGCACAGGGTGGGATTCACCCCCCCACTTT	CAISESTSTGWDSPPHF
-	TRBV6-5	many	TRBJ1-2	TGTGCCAGCAGCCCAGGTTATGGCTACACCTTC	CASSPGYGYTF
-	TRBV3-1	many	TRBJ1-2	TGTGCCAGCAGCCCCAACCAGGGGAGGAATGGCTACACCTTC	CASSPNQGRNGYTF
TRBD2	TRBV27	-	TRBJ2-1	TGTGCCAGCGGAAAAGGGACTACGGTTGAGCAGTTCTTC	CASGKGTTVEQFF
-	TRBV28	-	TRBJ1-2	TGTGCCAGCAGTTCCACTCTACGGGGCTACACCTTC	CASSSTLRGYTF
TRBD2	TRBV29-1	many	TRBJ2-1	TGCAGCGGAGTTGGCCGACAGGGAGGGACTAGCGGGGGTAACAATGAGCAGTTCTTC	CSGVGRQGGTSGGNNEQFF
TRBD1	TRBV5-1	-	TRBJ2-1	TGTGCCACCAGCTCTGGGACAGGAGCGTACAATGAGCAGTTCTTC	CATSSGTGAYNEQFF
TRBD2	TRBV5-1	many	TRBJ2-5	TGCGCCAGCAGCTTGGAGTTCTTAGACAGCCCGTTGCGGGAGCAGTACTTC	CASSLEFLDSPLREQYF
TRBD1	TRBV20-1	few	TRBJ1-4	TGCAGTGCTAGTGTGGACAGGGGGGCATCTAATGAAAAACTGTTTTTT	CSASVDRGASNEKLFF
TRBD1	TRBV11-2	-	TRBJ2-3	TGTGCCAGCAGCGACAGGACAGGCCGCACAGATACGCGGTATTTT	CASSDRTGRTDTRYF
-	TRBV11-3	many	TRBJ2-7	TGTGCCAGCAGCTTAGGCAGGTCCTCCTCCTACGAGCAGTACTTC	CASSLGRSSSYEQYF
-	TRBV20-1	many	TRBJ1-2	TGCAGTGGGCCTGGACCATCCCCCTCCTATGGCTACACCTTC	CSGPGPSPSYGYTF
-	TRBV7-9	many	TRBJ1-1	TGTGCCAGCAGCTTGAGTCGGGAGGCTTTCTTT	CASSLSREAFF
-	TRBV5-1	many	TRBJ2-7	TGCGCCAGCAGCGGGGACAAAGACTACGAGCAGTACTTC	CASSGDKDYEQYF
-	TRBV29-1	many	TRBJ2-5	TGCAGCGTTCGGGTAGGGCCCGGGACCCAGTACTTC	CSVRVGPGTQYF
TRBD2	TRBV12-3/TRBV12-4	many	TRBJ2-5	TGTGCCAGCAGTCGACTAGCGGGGAAGGGGGAGACCCAGTACTTC	CASSRLAGKGETQYF
TRBD1	TRBV6-6	many	TRBJ2-7	TGTGCCAGCAGTTACTCGGGACAGGGAAGTCTCAACTCCTACGAGCAGTACTTC	CASSYSGQGSLNSYEQYF